These T cell receptor beta chains were read from a single sample in a study of beta chain features in type 1 diabetes. Generated by immunoSEQ multiplex PCR, the TCRdb table keeps only in-frame clones and is missing some. Here the sample spans 45,000 to 65,000 clones, around half being singletons. The source material was Tregs from blood. The receptors here all came from a woman in her forties with type 1 diabetes. The CDR3 runs from the conserved cysteine through the conserved F or W. D genes are given only for firm matches. A row's size may be missing; if present it is once, few, many or a size class.

cdr3_nt: TGTGCCAGTAGCATCCTAGACGGAGCCCGCTATGGCTACACCTTC
cdr3_aa: CASSILDGARYGYTF
v_call: TRBV19
clone_size: once
j_call: TRBJ1-2
d_call: NA

cdr3_nt: TGTGCCAGCAGCTTAGGGGCGGCGGGGTCAGATACGCAGTATTTT
cdr3_aa: CASSLGAAGSDTQYF
v_call: TRBV7-2
clone_size: NA
j_call: TRBJ2-3
d_call: NA

cdr3_nt: TGTGCCAGCAGCTTCGACAGGGGGCAGGGGGAGCAGTACTTC
cdr3_aa: CASSFDRGQGEQYF
v_call: TRBV5-4
clone_size: NA
j_call: TRBJ2-7
d_call: TRBD1

cdr3_nt: TGTGCCTGGGGCTGGTCTACCGGGGAGCTGTTTTTT
cdr3_aa: CAWGWSTGELFF
v_call: TRBV30
clone_size: medium-sized
j_call: TRBJ2-2
d_call: NA

cdr3_nt: TGTGCCAGCAGCTTAGTGGGGGGTGACACCGGGGAGCTGTTTTTT
cdr3_aa: CASSLVGGDTGELFF
v_call: TRBV7-9
clone_size: NA
j_call: TRBJ2-2
d_call: NA

cdr3_nt: TGCGCCAGCAGCTTGGATCCGGGACACCCGTACTTC
cdr3_aa: CASSLDPGHPYF
v_call: TRBV5-1
clone_size: NA
j_call: TRBJ2-7
d_call: NA

cdr3_nt: TGTGCCAGCAGCGTGGGACTAGCCCCCTACGCCGAGCAGTACTTC
cdr3_aa: CASSVGLAPYAEQYF
v_call: TRBV5-4
clone_size: once
j_call: TRBJ2-7
d_call: TRBD2

cdr3_nt: TGCGCCAGCGCACTTCGGCCCCCGGACAGGGGGGATTCACCCCTCCACTTT
cdr3_aa: CASALRPPDRGDSPLHF
v_call: TRBV5-1
clone_size: NA
j_call: TRBJ1-6
d_call: TRBD1

cdr3_nt: TGTGCCAGCAGCTTAGGGGTGGGCGCTTATAGCAATCAGCCCCAGCATTTT
cdr3_aa: CASSLGVGAYSNQPQHF
v_call: TRBV7-6
clone_size: NA
j_call: TRBJ1-5
d_call: NA

cdr3_nt: TGTGCCAGCAGCGCTTCTAGCGGGAGAGGTAATGAGCAGTTCTTC
cdr3_aa: CASSASSGRGNEQFF
v_call: TRBV9
clone_size: NA
j_call: TRBJ2-1
d_call: TRBD2

cdr3_nt: TGTGCCAGCAGCCAGCCAGGGACCCTCCACTTT
cdr3_aa: CASSQPGTLHF
v_call: TRBV7-8
clone_size: NA
j_call: TRBJ1-6
d_call: NA